This TCR beta chain was identified in a study of cytomegalovirus exposure and HLA in healthy donors. V was clipped by 2 bases and J by 2 bases, with 15 bases between them. CDR1 SGHTA and CDR2 FQGTGA come from the germline V gene. The CDR3 covers 16 residues. The primer mix had 60 Vbeta and 13 Jbeta primers. Generated by immunoSEQ multiplex PCR, the TCRdb table keeps only in-frame clones and is missing some. The top ten clones hold about 1% of a sample with roughly 120,000 clones, about 81% of them seen once. This clone was counted a few times. Material: PBMCs. The chain links TRBV7-3 to TRBJ1-2; D ambiguous. The receptor comes from a woman aged 25 to 39 in good health and CMV-seronegative. This CDR3 reads CASSLGPGYLNYGYTF. The DNA for the CDR3 is TGTGCCAGCAGCTTAGGGCCAGGATATTTAAACTATGGCTACACCTTC. The variable domain in full, completed from reference TRBV7-3 and TRBJ1-2, reads GAGVSQTPSNKVTEKGKYVELRCDPISGHTALYWYRQSLGQGPEFLIYFQGTGAADDSGLPNDRFFAVRPEGSVSTLKIQRTERGDSAVYLCASSLGPGYLNYGYTFGSGTRLTVV.